Sequencing of this T cell receptor (beta chain) was carried out in a study of blood T cell repertoires in COVID-19. The overall study: PBMCs, B-cell-depleted T cells, or T cells provided the cDNA or gDNA that made up the material.

Original handling: Nucleated cell counts were estimated from reference gene primer amplification. Measured with immunoSEQ multiplex PCR; TCRdb has only the in-frame clones, and not every one. V, J and clone size reflect that table, while D and trimming were determined from the DNA. Of 130,000 to 150,000 clones in the sample, 65% to 85% were seen once. The CDR3 covers 14 residues. Germline V gene data show CDR1 as MNHEY and CDR2 as SVGAGI. V was pared by 7 bases and J by 5 bases, with 9 bases of the junction left unmatched. Sequenced: peripheral blood. This chain uses TRBV6-5 with TRBJ2-7; 9 bases match TRBD1. The clonotype originates from a man between 60 and 70 years old with active or convalescent COVID-19. The CDR3 spells CASNLGTGSDEQYF. In DNA, the CDR3 is TGTGCCAGCAACCTAGGGACAGGGTCCGACGAGCAGTACTTC.